Below, 24 T cell receptor beta chains from the same sample are listed, as sequenced in a study of shared clonotypes between healthy human individuals. The repertoire was sequenced with immunoSEQ multiplex PCR; TCRdb's copy has only in-frame clones and lacks some. The repertoire includes about 2.2 million clones, 93% of them detected once, and approximately 1.7% sits in the top ten. As defined, naive CD8 cells were CD45RO-negative and positively selected for CCR7, with terminally differentiated effector memory CD45RA+ cells excluded. Input material: naive CD8+ T cells from PBMCs. Receptor source: a man between 18 and 35 years old in good health. Some clones in this sample may be carry-over from other donors' samples.

The rearrangement joins TRBV6-5 to TRBJ1-1; TRBD1 might be the D (5 bases). Trimming cost V 6 bases and J 0 bases, with 11 bases left between them. Germline CDR1 MNHEY, CDR2 SVGAGI. The CDR3 is 14 residues long. Written as DNA, the CDR3 is TGTGCCAGCAGGAGACTGACAGTGAACACTGAAGCTTTCTTT. This gives the protein CASRRLTVNTEAFF.

J is TRBJ2-2 and V is TRBV19; D not resolved. The germline gives CDR1 LNHDA, CDR2 SQIVND (reference sequence). Trimming stripped 1 base from V and 7 bases from J, with 10 bases between. This CDR3 region has 14 residues. Here the CDR3 reads CASSIAASDGELFF. CDR3 nucleotide sequence: TGTGCCAGTAGTATAGCCGCATCCGACGGGGAGCTGTTTTTT.

A note on this clone: Other DNA variants within this sample encode the same CDR3. This chain links TRBV7-9 with TRBJ2-1; 7 bases map to TRBD2. Losses at the gene ends were 4 bases for V and 4 bases for J; bases not matched to a gene: 4. Per the germline V gene, CDR1 is SEHNR and CDR2 is FQNEAQ (reference sequence). The CDR3 runs 14 residues. CDR3 sequence reads: CASSSGTTYNEQFF. Written as DNA, the CDR3 is TGTGCCAGCAGCTCCGGGACTACTTACAATGAGCAGTTCTTC.

This chain joins TRBV4-3 and TRBJ2-1; 9 bases match TRBD2. In germline, CDR1 is LGHNA, CDR2 YSLEER. This CDR3 has 14 amino acids. The trim removed 8 bases at V and 8 bases at J, leaving 10 bases unmatched. The CDR3 DNA sequence: TGCGCCAGCGGCGGGAGGGCCTCGTCCCATGAGCAGTTCTTC. Amino acid sequence: CASGGRASSHEQFF.

The chain employs TRBV5-1 and TRBJ2-1; D is possibly TRBD1 (5 bases). V gave up 6 bases and J gave up 5 bases, with 9 bases separating them. This CDR3 spans 12 amino acids. Germline CDR1 reads SGHRS; CDR2 reads YFSETQ. CDR3 residues: CASTRDHNEQFF. The CDR3 coding sequence is TGCGCCAGCACCAGGGATCACAATGAGCAGTTCTTC.

The chain is built from TRBV15 and TRBJ1-1; 7 nucleotides align to TRBD1. Per the germline V gene, CDR1 is LNHNV and CDR2 is YYDKDF (reference sequence). The CDR3 totals 15 residues. V shed 2 bases, J shed 4 bases, and the junction held 7 bases outside the gene matches. CDR3 protein: CATSRRQGVSTEAFF. In DNA, the CDR3 is TGTGCCACCAGCAGACGACAGGGCGTAAGCACTGAAGCTTTCTTT.

The V call is TRBV7-7, the J call TRBJ2-2; the match to TRBD2 covers 12 bases. Germline-derived CDR1 and CDR2 are SSHAT and FNYEAQ (reference sequence). This CDR3 is 16 amino acids long. The junction had 4 bases not matched to a gene; V was cut back by 4 bases and J by 4 bases. The CDR3 sequence is CASSSLAGGPTGELFF. DNA for the CDR3: TGTGCCAGCAGCTCTCTAGCGGGAGGGCCCACCGGGGAGCTGTTTTTT. The full variable domain, rest sourced from reference TRBV7-7 and TRBJ2-2, is GAGVSQSPRYKVTKRGQDVTLRCDPISSHATLYWYQQALGQGPEFLTYFNYEAQPDKSGLPSDRFSAERPEGSISTLTIQRTEQRDSAMYRCASSSLAGGPTGELFFGEGSRLTVL.

The rearrangement uses TRBV4-1 and TRBJ2-5, with 7 bases matching TRBD1. The DNA end lines up better with TRBJ2-7; the J call may be wrong. The germline gives CDR1 MGHRA, CDR2 YSYEKL. The CDR3 contains 15 residues. CDR3 protein: CASSHDGRGPYEQYF. CDR3 bases: TGCGCCAGCAGCCACGACGGAAGGGGGCCCTACGAGCAGTACTTC.

The gene calls are TRBV9 and TRBJ2-1, with TRBD2 matching 10 bases. Looked up from germline, CDR1 is SGDLS and CDR2 is YYNGEE. V was clipped by 5 bases and J by 8 bases; unmatched bases: 13. This CDR3 spans 16 amino acids. Here the CDR3 DNA reads TGTGCCAGCAGACCGAACGTGGGGCTAGCGGGAGATGAGCAGTTCTTC. Its protein is CASRPNVGLAGDEQFF.

This chain uses TRBV4-3 with TRBJ1-2; D is perhaps TRBD1 (5 bases). The CDR3 length is 15 residues. Germline V gene data show CDR1 as LGHNA and CDR2 as YSLEER. V lost 0 bases and J 3 bases, leaving 11 bases between the germline ends. The CDR3 region is CASSQDTRAYYGYTF. In nucleotides, the CDR3 is TGCGCCAGCAGCCAAGATACCAGGGCTTACTATGGCTACACCTTC.

The chain carries TRBV4-1 and TRBJ2-7; no definite D call. Trimming pared 3 bases from V and 6 bases from J, leaving 12 bases between. The CDR3 is 13 residues long. CDR1 is MGHRA and CDR2 is YSYEKL in the germline V gene. CDR3 amino acids: CASSHIEGPEQYF. CDR3 DNA sequence: TGCGCCAGCAGCCACATAGAAGGGCCCGAGCAGTACTTC.

The V and J genes are TRBV27 and TRBJ1-2, with unresolved D. This CDR3 spans 13 amino acids. Germline V gene sequence: CDR1 MNHEY, CDR2 SMNVEV (reference sequence). V lost 1 base to trimming and J lost 3 bases, with 6 bases between them. CDR3: CASSLYRHYGYTF. Here the CDR3 DNA reads TGTGCCAGCAGTTTATATAGACACTATGGCTACACCTTC.

The chain joins TRBV28 to TRBJ1-5; 8 bases align to TRBD1. Germline V lookup: CDR1 MDHEN, CDR2 SYDVKM. The J segment lost 4 bases and the V segment lost 6 bases, leaving 8 bases of the junction unmatched. The CDR3 totals 15 residues. CDR3 amino acids: CASRGTGRTNQPQHF. CDR3 in DNA: TGTGCCAGCAGGGGGACAGGAAGGACTAATCAGCCCCAGCATTTT.

This clone was found a few times. The identical CDR3 is also encoded by other nucleotide sequences in the sample. This rearrangement joins TRBV9 to TRBJ2-7; 7 bases align to TRBD1. V gave up 0 bases and J gave up 2 bases; unmatched junction bases: 2. From germline, CDR1 is SGDLS and CDR2 YYNGEE. This CDR3 has 14 residues. The CDR3 coding sequence is TGTGCCAGCAGCGTAGGACAGGGAACCTACGAGCAGTACTTC. Its translation is CASSVGQGTYEQYF.

This clone was detected once. The rearrangement links TRBV19 to TRBJ1-1; TRBD1 might be the D (5 bases). The CDR3 covers 13 residues. Trimming took off 11 bases at V and 3 bases at J, with 16 bases between the two ends. CDR1 is LNHDA, CDR2 SQIVND, per germline (reference sequence). In DNA, the CDR3 is TGTGCCGGCCGGGGAAGGGGCGACACTGAAGCTTTCTTT. Its protein product is CAGRGRGDTEAFF.

The V and J genes are TRBV6-1 and TRBJ2-5, with D possibly being TRBD1 (6 bases). Trimming left V 4 bases short and J 0 bases short, with 12 bases between. This CDR3 is built from 15 residues. Looked up from germline, CDR1 is MNHNS and CDR2 is SASEGT. The CDR3 coding sequence is TGTGCCAGCAGTGTTTTCCAGGGGTACCAAGAGACCCAGTACTTC. It translates to CASSVFQGYQETQYF.

The genes are TRBV7-6 and TRBJ1-2; no firm D call. V was shortened by 1 base and J by 4 bases, with 10 bases between the two germline ends. Per germline, CDR1 SGHVS and CDR2 FNYEAQ. The length of the CDR3 is 14 residues. Here the CDR3 DNA reads TGTGCCAGCAGCTTAGATGTCAGAGGCTATGGCTACACCTTC. Its translation: CASSLDVRGYGYTF. Complete variable domain (other parts from reference TRBV7-6 and TRBJ1-2): GAGVSQSPRYKVTKRGQDVALRCDPISGHVSLYWYRQALGQGPEFLTYFNYEAQQDKSGLPNDRFSAERPEGSISTLTIQRTEQRDSAMYRCASSLDVRGYGYTFGSGTRLTVV.

This clone has a single count. This chain links TRBV7-9 with TRBJ1-4; D is ambiguous. CDR1 and CDR2 (germline): SEHNR, FQNEAQ (reference sequence). Trimming removed 0 bases from V and 5 bases from J, with 13 bases in between. The CDR3 covers 16 residues. The CDR3 sequence: CASSLATAGYNEKLFF. The DNA of the CDR3 is TGTGCCAGCAGCTTAGCGACGGCGGGTTACAATGAAAAACTGTTTTTT.

This chain links TRBV14 with TRBJ1-1; possible D gene TRBD1, 6 bases. Trimming stripped 2 bases from V and 4 bases from J, with 11 bases between. CDR1 is SGHDN, CDR2 FVKESK, per germline. The CDR3 spans 14 residues. The CDR3 bases are TGTGCCAGCAGCCAACTGGACAGCCCCACTGAAGCTTTCTTT. Encoded protein: CASSQLDSPTEAFF.

J is TRBJ1-1 and V is TRBV28; weak D call: TRBD1 (5 bases). Germline V gene sequence: CDR1 MDHEN, CDR2 SYDVKM. The V end lost 4 bases, the J end lost 5 bases, and 11 bases lay between the germline ends. This CDR3 comprises 13 residues. The CDR3 loop reads CASSWQGRTEAFF. The CDR3 DNA reads as TGTGCCAGCAGTTGGCAGGGTCGAACTGAAGCTTTCTTT.

The V call is TRBV19, the J call TRBJ2-2; TRBD1 might be the D (5 bases). In germline, CDR1 is LNHDA, CDR2 SQIVND (reference sequence). The ends were cut back, 3 bases at V and 0 bases at J, with 11 bases in the middle. There are 16 residues in the CDR3. The CDR3 region has the DNA TGTGCCAGTAGTATTATTGTACAGGCGAACACCGGGGAGCTGTTTTTT. The encoded protein is CASSIIVQANTGELFF.

The V gene is TRBV27, the J gene TRBJ2-7; D may be TRBD2 (6 bases). With 8 bases removed from V and 3 bases from J, the gap between germline ends came to 20 bases. CDR1 is MNHEY and CDR2 is SMNVEV in the germline V gene (reference sequence). This CDR3 is 15 amino acids long. The CDR3 is CASAVSGMGGYEQYF. The DNA for the CDR3 is TGTGCCAGCGCCGTAAGTGGAATGGGGGGCTACGAGCAGTACTTC.

This clone has a single count. The rearrangement uses TRBV2 and TRBJ2-7, with 7 bases matching TRBD2. CDR3 length: 15 residues. J gave up 4 bases and V 0 bases, and 6 bases lay outside the gene matches. In germline, CDR1 is SNHLY, CDR2 FYNNEI. The CDR3 DNA sequence: TGTGCCAGCAGTGAAGCCCAAGCGGGGATATACGAGCAGTACTTC. Its translation: CASSEAQAGIYEQYF. Full variable domain (outside the CDR3, taken from reference TRBV2 and TRBJ2-7): EPEVTQTPSHQVTQMGQEVILRCVPISNHLYFYWYRQILGQKVEFLVSFYNNEISEKSEIFDDQFSVERPDGSNFTLKIRSTKLEDSAMYFCASSEAQAGIYEQYFGPGTRLTVT.

The chain employs TRBV27 and TRBJ2-1, with D uncertain. The CDR3 is 17 residues long. The V gene's germline CDR1 is MNHEY and CDR2 SMNVEV (reference sequence). Trimming shortened V by 6 bases and J by 4 bases, and 22 bases separated the two germline ends. CDR3 DNA sequence: TGTGCCAGCAGCCCCGTGACGCCAACAGAGCTATACAATGAGCAGTTCTTC. Encoded protein: CASSPVTPTELYNEQFF.